This T cell receptor (beta chain) is from a study of blood T cell repertoires in COVID-19. Study-level background: Spain, Italy and the United States supplied samples that represented acute and convalescent COVID-19. T cells, B-cell-depleted T cells, or PBMCs supplied cDNA or gDNA.

Original data processing: Reference gene primer amplification gave estimated nucleated cell counts. Using immunoSEQ multiplex PCR, the repertoire was profiled, and TCRdb retains in-frame clones only, with some absent. For V, J and clone size, that table is used; D and trimming come from the DNA. Among some 200,000 clones, around nine tenths were seen once, and the ten largest hold approximately 12%. Trimming cost V 5 bases and J 0 bases, with 17 bases left between them. The CDR3 is 16 residues long. Germline assignment: CDR1 SEHNR and CDR2 FQNEAQ (reference sequence). This TCR came from a woman aged 18-35 years who had recovered from COVID-19. V usage is TRBV7-9 and J usage is TRBJ2-7; no firm D call. The sample comprised peripheral blood. The CDR3 region has the DNA TGTGCCAGCAGCCACCCCGCAGCGTACTCCTCCTACGAGCAGTACTTC. Translating gives CASSHPAAYSSYEQYF. The whole variable domain, filled in from reference TRBV7-9 and TRBJ2-7, reads DTGVSQNPRHKITKRGQNVTFRCDPISEHNRLYWYRQTLGQGPEFLTYFQNEAQLEKSRLLSDRFSAERPKGSFSTLEIQRTEQGDSAMYLCASSHPAAYSSYEQYFGPGTRLTVT.